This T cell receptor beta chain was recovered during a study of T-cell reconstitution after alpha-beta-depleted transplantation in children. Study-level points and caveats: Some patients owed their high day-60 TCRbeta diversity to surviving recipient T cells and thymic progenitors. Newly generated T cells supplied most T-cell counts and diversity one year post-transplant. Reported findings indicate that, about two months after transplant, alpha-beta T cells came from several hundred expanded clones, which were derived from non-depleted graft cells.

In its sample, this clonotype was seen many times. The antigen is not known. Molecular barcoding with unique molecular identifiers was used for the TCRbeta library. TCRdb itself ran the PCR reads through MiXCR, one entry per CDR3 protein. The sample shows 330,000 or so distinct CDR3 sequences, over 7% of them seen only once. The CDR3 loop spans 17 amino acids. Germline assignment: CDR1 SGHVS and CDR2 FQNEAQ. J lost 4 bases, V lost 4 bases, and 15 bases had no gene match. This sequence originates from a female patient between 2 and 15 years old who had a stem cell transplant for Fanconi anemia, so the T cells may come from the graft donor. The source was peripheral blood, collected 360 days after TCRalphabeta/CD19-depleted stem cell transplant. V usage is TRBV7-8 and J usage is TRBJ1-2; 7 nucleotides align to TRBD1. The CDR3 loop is CASSSSITLGQIYGYTF. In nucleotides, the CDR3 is TGTGCCAGCAGCTCATCTATAACCTTGGGACAGATCTATGGCTACACCTTC.